The 32 T cell receptor beta chains listed next were all sequenced from one sample in a study of blood T cell repertoires in COVID-19. Clones were sequenced by immunoSEQ multiplex PCR, and TCRdb holds only the in-frame ones, with some missing. The sample consists of fewer than 150,000 clones, about 88% of them appearing once. Sequences were obtained from peripheral blood. These receptors all come from a woman between 70 and 85 years old who had recovered from COVID-19.

This clone was counted a single time. The chain combines TRBV5-1 with TRBJ2-1; possibly TRBD2 for D (6 bases). V lost 0 bases and J lost 9, with 16 bases in between. The CDR3 is 15 residues long. Germline loops: CDR1 SGHRS, CDR2 YFSETQ. CDR3 sequence (DNA): TGCGCCAGCAGCTTGGGCGGCGGGGTTCAGCGTGAGCAGTTCTTC. The encoded protein is CASSLGGGVQREQFF.

The V and J genes are TRBV6-5 and TRBJ1-2; 9 nucleotides line up with TRBD1. Germline V gene sequence: CDR1 MNHEY, CDR2 SVGAGI. J lost 3 bases, V lost 7 bases, and 9 bases had no gene match. The CDR3 loop spans 15 amino acids. CDR3 sequence reads: CASKRFTGGDYGYTF. The DNA of the CDR3 is TGTGCCAGCAAACGTTTTACAGGGGGCGACTATGGCTACACCTTC.

This clone appeared once. DNA for the CDR3: TGTGCCACCAGTGATCCAGGGGAGACCCAGTACTTC. Translated: CATSDPGETQYF. The gene calls are TRBV24-1 and TRBJ2-5, with D maybe TRBD1 (5 bases). CDR3 length: 12 residues. The germline V gene encodes CDR1 KGHDR and CDR2 SFDVKD. Deletions cut 3 bases from V and 5 bases from J, with 6 bases between.

This chain joins TRBV3-1 (or the pseudogene TRBV3-2) and TRBJ1-3; tentatively, D is TRBD1 (5 bases). Germline V gives CDR1 LGHDT, CDR2 YNNKEL (reference sequence). This CDR3 comprises 16 residues. The V gene lost 3 bases and the J gene lost 4 bases, with 16 bases spanning the gap. The DNA of the CDR3 is TGTGCCAGCAGCCATCTCGCCGGGGGGGACGGAAACACCATATATTTT. Translating gives CASSHLAGGDGNTIYF.

V is TRBV3-1 (or the pseudogene TRBV3-2) and J is TRBJ2-2; D not certain. V gave up 4 bases and J gave up 8 bases, with 11 bases separating them. The CDR3 covers 13 residues. Germline lookup yields CDR1 LGHDT and CDR2 YNNKEL (reference sequence). CDR3: CASSRSEYGELFF. Here the CDR3 DNA reads TGTGCCAGCAGCCGGAGCGAATATGGGGAGCTGTTTTTT.

The CDR3 bases are TGTGCCAGCAGTTCCCCCCGGGGAGCAGGCACAGATACGCAGTATTTT. Its protein is CASSSPRGAGTDTQYF. The chain combines TRBV27 with TRBJ2-3, with D possibly being TRBD2 (5 bases). Germline CDR1 is MNHEY and CDR2 is SMNVEV (reference sequence). Trimming took 4 bases from V and 1 from J, leaving 15 bases between them. The CDR3 sequence is 16 residues long.

There are a few counts of this clone. The J gene is TRBJ1-1, the V gene TRBV7-8; maybe TRBD1 (5 bases). The CDR3 spans 19 residues. The V gene's germline CDR1 is SGHVS and CDR2 FQNEAQ. The V gene lost 2 bases and the J gene lost 0 bases, with 22 bases spanning the gap. The CDR3, as DNA: TGTGCCAGCAGCTTAAGGAGCCTTACTTACAGGTCCATGAACACTGAAGCTTTCTTT. Amino acid sequence: CASSLRSLTYRSMNTEAFF.

The rearrangement uses TRBV4-2 and TRBJ1-1, with 8 bases aligning to TRBD1. The germline gives CDR1 LGHNA, CDR2 YNFKEQ. The length of the CDR3 is 14 residues. V dropped 1 base and J dropped 4; count of bases not matched to a gene: 2. The CDR3 loop reads CASSQGQGATEAFF. For the CDR3, the DNA is TGTGCCAGCAGCCAAGGGCAGGGGGCCACTGAAGCTTTCTTT.

The chain uses TRBV14 and TRBJ1-2; D possibly corresponds to TRBD1 (6 bases). From germline, CDR1 is SGHDN and CDR2 FVKESK. The CDR3 runs 13 residues. V gave up 4 bases and J gave up 6 bases, with 12 bases separating them. CDR3: CASSPGHSNGYTF. The CDR3 coding sequence is TGTGCCAGCAGCCCGGGACACTCGAATGGCTACACCTTC.

This sequence joins TRBV30 and TRBJ1-1; D gene uncertain. Germline V gene lookup returns CDR1 GTSNPN and CDR2 SVGIG (reference sequence). CDR3 length: 13 amino acids. Trimming removed 0 bases at V and 2 bases at J, with 7 bases between. The CDR3 nucleotides are TGTGCCTGGAGTGTGAGGCTAAACACTGAAGCTTTCTTT. This gives the protein CAWSVRLNTEAFF.

The chain is built from TRBV25-1 and TRBJ1-2; D may be TRBD1 (5 bases). Between the trimmed V and J ends, which lost 5 bases and 5 bases, there was a span of 18 bases. Germline V gene data show CDR1 as MGHDK and CDR2 as SYGVNS. There are 15 residues in the CDR3. The CDR3 DNA is TGTGCCAGCAGTCCTCGACAGCTCCCCAGGTATGGCTACACCTTC. Protein product: CASSPRQLPRYGYTF.

CDR3 sequence reads: CASSPGQGPNYGYTF. The CDR3, as DNA: TGTGCCAGCTCACCTGGACAGGGACCTAACTATGGCTACACCTTC. This rearrangement joins TRBV18 to TRBJ1-2; TRBD1 matches 8 bases. The germline CDR1 and CDR2 sequences are KGHSH and LQKENI. V shed 3 bases, J shed 0 bases, and the junction held 3 bases outside the gene matches. The CDR3 runs to 15 residues.

This clone was seen a single time. The J gene is TRBJ2-7, the V gene TRBV18; a possible D gene is TRBD1 (6 bases). Germline-derived CDR1 and CDR2 are KGHSH and LQKENI. The CDR3 totals 14 residues. Trimming removed 8 bases at V and 2 bases at J, with 16 bases between. The CDR3 DNA reads as TGTGCCAGCCGCCCTGGGGGCGGAGCCTACGAGCAGTACTTC. It codes for CASRPGGGAYEQYF.

The chain employs TRBV28 and TRBJ1-1; D is perhaps TRBD1 (5 bases). CDR3 length: 15 residues. V was clipped by 6 bases and J by 1 base, with 15 bases between them. Germline V lookup: CDR1 MDHEN, CDR2 SYDVKM. CDR3 loop: CASSPLTDENTEAFF. CDR3 bases: TGTGCCAGCAGCCCCCTGACAGACGAGAACACTGAAGCTTTCTTT.

This rearrangement joins TRBV11-1 to TRBJ2-1; 7 bases agree with TRBD2. There are 14 residues in the CDR3. V dropped 2 bases and J dropped 8; count of bases not matched to a gene: 6. Germline loops: CDR1 SGHAT, CDR2 FQDESV (reference sequence). The CDR3 is CASSLMSGKDEQFF. The CDR3 DNA is TGTGCCAGCAGCTTAATGAGCGGGAAGGATGAGCAGTTCTTC.

This chain links TRBV21-1 with TRBJ2-7; TRBD1 is the table's D call, not checked against the DNA. TRBV21-1 represents a pseudogene. CDR3 length: 17 amino acids. CDR3 loop: CASSKRDRVWGFYEQYF. The CDR3 bases are TGTGCCAGCAGCAAAAGGGACAGGGTTTGGGGATTCTACGAGCAGTACTTC.

V gene TRBV18 combines with J gene TRBJ2-7; tentatively, D is TRBD2 (6 bases). The CDR3 extends over 15 amino acids. CDR1 is KGHSH, CDR2 LQKENI, per germline. Between the trimmed V and J ends, which lost 3 bases and 5 bases, there was a span of 17 bases. The CDR3 loop is CASSPLTRGDDEQYF. The CDR3 nucleotides read TGTGCCAGCTCACCTTTGACTAGAGGGGATGACGAGCAGTACTTC.

The rearrangement joins TRBV2 to TRBJ2-7; D perhaps matches TRBD2 (5 bases). Trimming cost V 3 bases and J 4 bases, with 19 bases left between them. This CDR3 region has 16 residues. The V gene's germline CDR1 is SNHLY and CDR2 FYNNEI. The CDR3 loop is CASSERKRDGIYEQYF. DNA of the CDR3: TGTGCCAGCAGTGAGAGAAAGAGGGATGGAATTTACGAGCAGTACTTC.

This chain connects TRBV4-1 to TRBJ2-2; 9 positions agree with TRBD2. This CDR3 spans 16 amino acids. The V segment lost 3 bases and the J segment 4 bases; nucleotides outside the gene matches: 6. Germline loops: CDR1 MGHRA, CDR2 YSYEKL. CDR3 region: CASSQGGLASTGELFF. Here the CDR3 DNA reads TGCGCCAGCAGCCAGGGGGGACTAGCTTCCACCGGGGAGCTGTTTTTT.

V is TRBV2 and J is TRBJ1-1, with D possibly matching TRBD1 (6 bases). Germline values: CDR1 SNHLY, CDR2 FYNNEI. The CDR3 is 14 amino acids. V shed 3 bases and J shed 1 base, with 9 bases lying between them. The CDR3 DNA follows: TGTGCCAGCAGTGAGGGGGCGGCGAACACTGAAGCTTTCTTT. This sequence encodes CASSEGAANTEAFF. The full variable domain, its missing parts supplied by reference TRBV2 and TRBJ1-1, is EPEVTQTPSHQVTQMGQEVILRCVPISNHLYFYWYRQILGQKVEFLVSFYNNEISEKSEIFDDQFSVERPDGSNFTLKIRSTKLEDSAMYFCASSEGAANTEAFFGQGTRLTVV.

The J gene is TRBJ2-2, the V gene TRBV28, with TRBD1 identical over 7 bases. Per germline, CDR1 MDHEN and CDR2 SYDVKM. The V segment lost 4 bases and the J segment 5 bases; nucleotides outside the gene matches: 10. CDR3 length equals 16 residues. Written as DNA, the CDR3 is TGTGCCAGCAGTTCGCACGACAGGGTAAAGACCGGGGAGCTGTTTTTT. Translated: CASSSHDRVKTGELFF.

V usage is TRBV12-3 or TRBV12-4 and J usage is TRBJ1-5; D not resolved. The CDR3 is made up of 13 amino acids. With 2 bases removed from V and 7 bases from J, the gap between germline ends came to 9 bases. The CDR3 DNA reads TGTGCCAGCAGTTTAAAGGAGGAGCAGCCCCAGCATTTT. It codes for CASSLKEEQPQHF.

The chain uses TRBV30 and TRBJ1-2; D unclear. The germline V gene encodes CDR1 GTSNPN and CDR2 SVGIG (reference sequence). V was shortened by 6 bases and J by 2 bases, with 13 bases between the two germline ends. The CDR3 runs 13 residues. CDR3 nucleotide sequence: TGTGCCTGCCTCCGGAGAGAAAACTATGGCTACACCTTC. Encoded protein: CACLRRENYGYTF.

The chain combines TRBV7-8 with TRBJ2-5, with D tentatively TRBD1 (7 bases). Germline loops: CDR1 SGHVS, CDR2 FQNEAQ. The length of the CDR3 is 16 residues. V lost 4 bases and J lost 2, with 17 bases in between. The CDR3 DNA follows: TGTGCCAGCAGCTCGTGGAGGGGGCCCCTTCAAGAGACCCAGTACTTC. Amino acids: CASSSWRGPLQETQYF.

The J gene is TRBJ1-5, the V gene TRBV9; D is undetermined. The V end lost 7 bases, the J end lost 6 bases, and 17 bases lay between the germline ends. Germline V gives CDR1 SGDLS, CDR2 YYNGEE. The CDR3 is made up of 14 amino acids. In DNA, the CDR3 is TGTGCCAGCTCCTTGGGCAGTTCCCCTCAGCCCCAGCATTTT. Encoded protein: CASSLGSSPQPQHF.

The V call is TRBV19, the J call TRBJ2-3; 7 nucleotides agree with TRBD1. Trimming cost V 7 bases and J 1 base; bases outside gene matches: 5. The CDR3 consists of 14 residues. The V gene's germline CDR1 is LNHDA and CDR2 SQIVND (reference sequence). DNA for the CDR3: TGTGCCAGTAACTACAGGGGTCGCACAGATACGCAGTATTTT. Protein product: CASNYRGRTDTQYF. The full variable domain, with the rest looked up from reference TRBV19 and TRBJ2-3, is DGGITQSPKYLFRKEGQNVTLSCEQNLNHDAMYWYRQDPGQGLRLIYYSQIVNDFQKGDIAEGYSVSREKKESFPLTVTSAQKNPTAFYLCASNYRGRTDTQYFGPGTRLTVL.

The V call is TRBV2, the J call TRBJ2-4; the D is unclear. The CDR3 covers 14 residues. Germline V CDR1 and CDR2: SNHLY, FYNNEI. The V end lost 6 bases, the J end lost 0 bases, and 9 bases lay between the germline ends. The CDR3 region has the DNA TGTGCCAGCAGCCCTGGGCTAGCCAAAAACATTCAGTACTTC. Translation gives CASSPGLAKNIQYF.

The chain carries TRBV2 and TRBJ1-5; possibly TRBD1 for D (5 bases). Germline CDR1 SNHLY, CDR2 FYNNEI. Deletions cut 3 bases from V and 11 bases from J, with 14 bases between. The CDR3 consists of 13 residues. Here the CDR3 DNA reads TGTGCCAGCAGTGAGGGGGGAGTGGGTACCCAGCATTTT. It translates to CASSEGGVGTQHF.

The J gene is TRBJ2-3, the V gene TRBV5-1; 13 nucleotides agree with TRBD2. The CDR3 is 17 amino acids. Per the germline V gene, CDR1 is SGHRS and CDR2 is YFSETQ. V lost 5 bases and J lost 5; bases outside the gene matches: 11. CDR3 DNA: TGCGCCAGCAGAAAGGGGGGGACTAGCGGGATACAAGATACGCAGTATTTT. Protein product: CASRKGGTSGIQDTQYF. The full variable domain, in which reference TRBV5-1 and TRBJ2-3 provide the parts outside the CDR3, is KAGVTQTPRYLIKTRGQQVTLSCSPISGHRSVSWYQQTPGQGLQFLFEYFSETQRNKGNFPGRFSGRQFSNSRSEMNVSTLELGDSALYLCASRKGGTSGIQDTQYFGPGTRLTVL.

The CDR3 DNA reads TGTGCCAGCAGCCCCGTCAGCCTTAGGGGCTCTACCTACGAGCAGTACTTC. Its protein is CASSPVSLRGSTYEQYF. The chain combines TRBV5-4 with TRBJ2-7, with D possibly TRBD1 on 5 matching bases. The V gene's germline CDR1 is SGHNT and CDR2 YYREEE (reference sequence). V lost 4 bases, J lost 2 bases, and 22 bases lay in between. This CDR3 has 17 residues.

The V gene is TRBV5-4, the J gene TRBJ2-2; TRBD1 matches at 7 bases. The germline CDR1 and CDR2 sequences are SGHNT and YYREEE (reference sequence). The CDR3 loop spans 17 amino acids. Trimming removed 5 bases from V and 0 bases from J; junction bases left unmatched: 10. The CDR3 is CASRPGTVGANTGELFF. In nucleotides, the CDR3 is TGTGCCAGCAGGCCTGGGACAGTCGGTGCGAACACCGGGGAGCTGTTTTTT.

DNA for the CDR3: TGTGCCAGCAGCCAGCGGAGGGGTGGGGCAGATACGCAGTATTTT. Translated: CASSQRRGGADTQYF. The rearrangement uses TRBV28 and TRBJ2-3, with D possibly being TRBD2 (6 bases). The V end lost 6 bases, the J end lost 4 bases, and 17 bases lay between the germline ends. The CDR3 contains 15 residues. CDR1 is MDHEN, CDR2 SYDVKM, per germline.